The clone carrying this TCR beta chain has just a few counts. Its antigen is as yet unknown. The authors incorporated unique molecular identifiers into the TCR beta cDNA libraries. Each sample of roughly 0.9 to 10 million input T cells yielded around 500,000 cDNA molecules, so each molecule approximated one T cell. TCRdb reprocessed the PCR reads with MiXCR, giving one entry per CDR3 protein. Here the sample spans some 370,000 distinct CDR3 sequences, around 33% being singletons. CDR1 is SGHVS and CDR2 is FNYEAQ in the germline V gene. Trimming left V 5 bases short and J 5 bases short, with 16 bases between. The CDR3 sequence is 15 residues long. This sample was taken from a study of post-analysis software for immune sequencing data. In the study overall: Relapsing-remitting, secondary progressive and progressive-relapsing forms of multiple sclerosis all featured among disease courses. General study results and limits: Comparison with controls showed significantly lower normalized Chao1 diversity in multiple sclerosis patients. Four to six TRBV segments appeared more often in patients than in controls, and TRBV5-6, TRBV5-1 and TRBV20-1 were among these. Samples made in the same batch grouped tightly together by F measure.

The TCR sequence derives from a girl under 18 with multiple sclerosis. The material sequenced was blood. V gene TRBV7-6 combines with J gene TRBJ2-1, with D uncertain. This chain's CDR3 is CASSPLERRNNEQFF. As DNA, the CDR3 is TGTGCCAGCAGCCCGCTTGAGAGGCGGAACAATGAGCAGTTCTTC.